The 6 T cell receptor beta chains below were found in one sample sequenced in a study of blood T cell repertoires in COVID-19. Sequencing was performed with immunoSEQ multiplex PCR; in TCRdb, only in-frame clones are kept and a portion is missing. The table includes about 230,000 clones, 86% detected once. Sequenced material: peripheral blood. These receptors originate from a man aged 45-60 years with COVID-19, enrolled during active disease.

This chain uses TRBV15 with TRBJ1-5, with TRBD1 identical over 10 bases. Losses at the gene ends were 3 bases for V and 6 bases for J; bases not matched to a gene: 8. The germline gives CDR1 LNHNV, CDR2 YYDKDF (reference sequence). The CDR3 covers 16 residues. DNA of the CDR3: TGTGCCACCAGCAGCGCGACAGGGGGCGCGGGTCAGCCCCAGCATTTT. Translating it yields CATSSATGGAGQPQHF. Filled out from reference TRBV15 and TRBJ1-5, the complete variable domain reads DAMVIQNPRYQVTQFGKPVTLSCSQTLNHNVMYWYQQKSSQAPKLLFHYYDKDFNNEADTPDNFQSRRPNTSFCFLDIRSPGLGDTAMYLCATSSATGGAGQPQHFGDGTRLSIL.

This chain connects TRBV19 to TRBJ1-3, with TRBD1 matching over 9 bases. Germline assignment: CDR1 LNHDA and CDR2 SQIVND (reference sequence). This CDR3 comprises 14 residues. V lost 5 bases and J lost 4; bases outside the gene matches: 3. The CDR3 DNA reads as TGTGCCAGTAGTGCCGGGACAGGGGGAAACACCATATATTTT. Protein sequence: CASSAGTGGNTIYF.

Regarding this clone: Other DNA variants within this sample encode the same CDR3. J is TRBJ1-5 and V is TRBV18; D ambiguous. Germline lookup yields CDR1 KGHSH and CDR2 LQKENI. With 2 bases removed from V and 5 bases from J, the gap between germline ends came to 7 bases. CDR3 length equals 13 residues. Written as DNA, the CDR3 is TGTGCCAGCTCACCAGAGGGAGATCAGCCCCAGCATTTT. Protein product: CASSPEGDQPQHF. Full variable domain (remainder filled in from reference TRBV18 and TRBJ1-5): NAGVMQNPRHLVRRRGQEARLRCSPMKGHSHVYWYRQLPEEGLKFMVYLQKENIIDESGMPKERFSAEFPKEGPSILRIQQVVRGDSAAYFCASSPEGDQPQHFGDGTRLSIL.

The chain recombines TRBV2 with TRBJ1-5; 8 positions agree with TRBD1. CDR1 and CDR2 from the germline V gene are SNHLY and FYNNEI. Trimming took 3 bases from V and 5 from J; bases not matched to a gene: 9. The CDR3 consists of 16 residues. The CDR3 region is CASSDRSGRGHQPQHF. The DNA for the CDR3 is TGTGCCAGCAGTGACAGAAGCGGCAGGGGGCATCAGCCCCAGCATTTT. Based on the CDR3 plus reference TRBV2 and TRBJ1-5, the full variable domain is EPEVTQTPSHQVTQMGQEVILRCVPISNHLYFYWYRQILGQKVEFLVSFYNNEISEKSEIFDDQFSVERPDGSNFTLKIRSTKLEDSAMYFCASSDRSGRGHQPQHFGDGTRLSIL.

CDR3 sequence (DNA): TGTGCCAGCAGTTTCGCGGCCCCAAACTATGGCTACACCTTC. Translation gives CASSFAAPNYGYTF. V gene TRBV28 combines with J gene TRBJ1-2; D is undetermined. The V gene's germline CDR1 is MDHEN and CDR2 SYDVKM. The V end lost 3 bases, the J end lost 2 bases, and 10 bases lay between the germline ends. The CDR3 totals 14 residues.

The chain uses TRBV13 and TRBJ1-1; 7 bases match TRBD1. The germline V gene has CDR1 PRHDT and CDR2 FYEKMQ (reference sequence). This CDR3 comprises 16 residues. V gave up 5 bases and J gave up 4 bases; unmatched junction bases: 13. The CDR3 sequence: CASSGRHMTGSTEAFF. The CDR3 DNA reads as TGTGCCAGCAGCGGACGACATATGACAGGGAGCACTGAAGCTTTCTTT.